This is a list of T cell receptor beta chains from one sample in a study of blood T cells in healthy people across ages. A single record per CDR3 protein comes from TCRdb applying MiXCR to the 5' RACE reads. In the table there are approximately 820,000 distinct CDR3 sequences, about 42% of which are singletons. The source material was blood. These receptors came from a man in his 60s in good health. Both conserved end residues are part of each CDR3. A D gene is named only where the DNA matches it firmly. A row's size may be missing; if present it is once, few, many or a size class.

cdr3_length	j_call	clone_size	d_call	v_call	cdr3_aa	cdr3_nt
14	TRBJ1-2	-	TRBD1	TRBV20-1	CSAASGGSPYGYTF	TGCAGTGCTGCTTCAGGGGGCTCCCCCTATGGCTACACCTTC
17	TRBJ2-7	few	TRBD2	TRBV5-1	CASSLEASGGSWDEQYF	TGCGCCAGCAGCTTGGAGGCTAGCGGGGGAAGTTGGGACGAGCAGTACTTC
14	TRBJ2-3	many	TRBD1	TRBV25-1	CASQDRVSTDTQYF	TGTGCCAGCCAGGACAGGGTTAGCACAGATACGCAGTATTTT
16	TRBJ2-1	-	TRBD1	TRBV6-5	CASSWSRWTGHNEQFF	TGTGCCAGCAGTTGGTCCCGCTGGACAGGCCACAATGAGCAGTTCTTC
15	TRBJ1-2	-	-	TRBV15	CATSNTPQDSGGYTF	TGTGCCACCAGCAATACCCCACAGGACTCGGGTGGCTACACCTTC
12	TRBJ2-7	-	-	TRBV30	CAWREPPYEQYF	TGTGCCTGGAGGGAACCACCGTACGAGCAGTACTTC
15	TRBJ2-1	few	-	TRBV7-2	CASSLVGTRPNEQFF	TGTGCCAGCAGCTTAGTCGGGACGAGACCCAATGAGCAGTTCTTC
15	TRBJ2-7	-	-	TRBV9	CASSVVASWPSKQYF	TGTGCCAGCAGCGTAGTCGCTAGTTGGCCCTCTAAGCAGTACTTC
11	TRBJ2-7	-	-	TRBV12-3/TRBV12-4	CASRSVEIQYF	TGTGCCAGCAGGTCGGTGGAGATCCAGTACTTC
16	TRBJ2-1	-	TRBD2	TRBV12-3/TRBV12-4	CASSLGLAGGPYEQFF	TGTGCCAGCAGTTTGGGACTAGCGGGAGGGCCCTATGAGCAGTTCTTC
14	TRBJ1-2	few	-	TRBV19	CASSTPGRDYGYTF	TGTGCCAGTAGTACCCCGGGACGGGACTATGGCTACACCTTC
13	TRBJ2-7	few	TRBD1	TRBV5-1	CASRAGTGYEQYF	TGCGCCAGCAGAGCCGGGACAGGCTACGAGCAGTACTTC
13	TRBJ1-5	-	-	TRBV10-3	CAIGRESNQPQHF	TGTGCCATCGGCAGGGAAAGCAATCAGCCCCAGCATTTT
14	TRBJ2-1	-	TRBD1	TRBV7-2	CASRGDSYYNEQFF	TGTGCCAGCAGAGGGGACAGTTATTACAATGAGCAGTTCTTC
19	TRBJ2-3	few	TRBD2	TRBV2	CASRYPGTSSFEPTDTQYF	TGTGCCAGCAGGTACCCCGGGACTAGTTCCTTCGAACCGACAGATACGCAGTATTTT
16	TRBJ2-6	-	-	TRBV18	CASSLGSGSGANVLTF	TGTGCCAGCTCTCTGGGATCGGGGTCTGGGGCCAACGTCCTGACTTTC
15	TRBJ1-4	few	-	TRBV6-5	CASSPLTLPYEKLFF	TGTGCCAGCAGTCCGCTGACTCTGCCTTATGAAAAACTGTTTTTT
15	TRBJ2-7	-	TRBD2	TRBV27	CASSLSPSGTYEQYF	TGTGCCAGCAGTTTATCACCTAGCGGCACCTACGAGCAGTACTTC
13	TRBJ2-1	-	-	TRBV2	CASSEERGGEQFF	TGTGCCAGCAGTGAAGAGAGGGGGGGTGAGCAGTTCTTC
17	TRBJ2-1	few	-	TRBV28	CASSRSPLRSSYNEQFF	TGTGCCAGCAGTAGAAGCCCCCTAAGGAGTTCCTACAATGAGCAGTTCTTC
14	TRBJ1-2	many	TRBD1	TRBV20-1	CSARAGQGTYGYTF	TGCAGTGCTAGAGCGGGACAGGGGACCTATGGCTACACCTTC
15	TRBJ2-3	-	-	TRBV21-1	CASSKEARAADTQYF	TGTGCCAGTAGCAAAGAGGCTAGAGCGGCAGATACGCAGTATTTT
14	TRBJ2-5	-	-	TRBV19	CASSNGLVQETQYF	TGTGCCAGTAGTAATGGACTCGTCCAAGAGACCCAGTACTTC
14	TRBJ2-5	-	TRBD1	TRBV12-3/TRBV12-4	CASSSTGDGETQYF	TGTGCCAGCAGTTCAACAGGGGACGGAGAGACCCAGTACTTC
17	TRBJ2-7	many	TRBD2	TRBV29-1	CSVEDGFSGGSSYEQYF	TGCAGCGTTGAAGATGGTTTTAGCGGGGGGAGCTCCTACGAGCAGTACTTC
18	TRBJ2-3	-	TRBD1	TRBV9	CASSVALRTGGSSPTQYF	TGTGCCAGCAGCGTAGCCCTCCGGACAGGGGGATCCTCTCCTACGCAGTATTTT